This T cell receptor beta chain was sequenced for a study of T cells after yellow fever vaccination. Turning to the study itself: Those fractions that held only low numbers of cells were prepared using the SMART-Seq v4 Ultra Low Input RNA kit.

Trimming stripped 10 bases from V and 0 bases from J, with 16 bases between. The CDR3 extends over 14 amino acids. Germline V CDR1 and CDR2: MNHEY, SVGEGT. One entry per CDR3 protein results from TCRdb running MiXCR on the 5' RACE reads. This table has 55,000 to 70,000 distinct CDR3 sequences, under 8% appearing once. The source of this sequence is a man between 18 and 35 years old who received the YFV17D yellow fever vaccine. The chain has TRBV6-2 or TRBV6-3 and TRBJ2-7, with D possibly TRBD1 on 6 matching bases. This specimen consisted of CD8+ T cells sorted from PBMCs, obtained approximately 40 days after the first yellow fever vaccination. The CDR3 is CATKVTGISYEQYF. The CDR3 DNA is TGTGCCACCAAAGTTACAGGGATCTCCTACGAGCAGTACTTC.